This T cell receptor beta chain was obtained from a study of blood T cell repertoires in COVID-19. This clone was recorded only once. The CDR3 spans 12 residues. Deletions cut 2 bases from V and 2 bases from J, with 4 bases between. The germline gives CDR1 MDHEN, CDR2 SYDVKM. Methods used by the authors: Nucleated cell counts were estimated from reference gene primer amplification. Sequencing was performed with immunoSEQ multiplex PCR; in TCRdb, only in-frame clones are kept and a portion is missing. The DNA was the basis for D and trimming; V, J and clone size are from that table. The data show about 220,000 clones, around four fifths seen once.

This receptor was taken from a woman in her sixties or seventies with COVID-19, enrolled during active disease. Sequenced material: peripheral blood. This rearrangement joins TRBV28 to TRBJ2-7; D unresolved. Here the CDR3 DNA reads TGTGCCAGCAGTTTACCTCCCTACGAGCAGTACTTC. It yields the protein CASSLPPYEQYF.